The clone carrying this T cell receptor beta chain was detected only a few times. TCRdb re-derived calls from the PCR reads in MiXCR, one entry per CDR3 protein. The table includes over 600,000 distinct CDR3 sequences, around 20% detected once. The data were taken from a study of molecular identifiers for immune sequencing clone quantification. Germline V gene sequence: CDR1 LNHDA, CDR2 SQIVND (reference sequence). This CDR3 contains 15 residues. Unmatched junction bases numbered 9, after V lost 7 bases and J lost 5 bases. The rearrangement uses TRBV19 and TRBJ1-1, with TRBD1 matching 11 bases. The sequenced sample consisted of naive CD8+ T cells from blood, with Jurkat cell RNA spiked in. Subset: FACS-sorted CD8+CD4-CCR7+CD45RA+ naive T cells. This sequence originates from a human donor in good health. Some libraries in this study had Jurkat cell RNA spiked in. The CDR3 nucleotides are TGTGCCAGTAAGGTTGGGGGACAGGGGGGTACTGAAGCTTTCTTT. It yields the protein CASKVGGQGGTEAFF. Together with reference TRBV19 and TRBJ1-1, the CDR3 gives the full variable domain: DGGITQSPKYLFRKEGQNVTLSCEQNLNHDAMYWYRQDPGQGLRLIYYSQIVNDFQKGDIAEGYSVSREKKESFPLTVTSAQKNPTAFYLCASKVGGQGGTEAFFGQGTRLTVV.